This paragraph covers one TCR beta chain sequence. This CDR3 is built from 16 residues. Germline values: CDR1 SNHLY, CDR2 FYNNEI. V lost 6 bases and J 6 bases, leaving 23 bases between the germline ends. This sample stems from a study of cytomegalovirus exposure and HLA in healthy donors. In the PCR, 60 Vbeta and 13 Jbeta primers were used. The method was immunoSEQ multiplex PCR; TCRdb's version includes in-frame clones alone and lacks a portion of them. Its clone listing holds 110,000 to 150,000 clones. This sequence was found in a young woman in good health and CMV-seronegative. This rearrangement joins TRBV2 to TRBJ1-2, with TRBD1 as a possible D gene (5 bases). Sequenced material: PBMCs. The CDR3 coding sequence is TGTGCCAGCAGCCCGGAAAGGGGCTCGGACCGCAATGGCTACACCTTC. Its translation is CASSPERGSDRNGYTF.